These 29 T cell receptor beta chains originate from one sample sequenced in a study of shared clonotypes between healthy human individuals. Method: immunoSEQ multiplex PCR; TCRdb's copy keeps in-frame clones and lacks some. The sample shows about 490,000 clones, over 70% of them seen only once. Input material: PBMCs. Receptor source: a woman between 40 and 50 years old in good health. Some clones in this sample may be carry-over from other donors' samples.

This chain uses TRBV18 with TRBJ2-3, with 10 bases that match TRBD2. The CDR3 extends over 16 amino acids. V was pared by 5 bases and J by 0 bases, with 5 bases of the junction left unmatched. CDR1 is KGHSH and CDR2 is LQKENI in the germline V gene. CDR3 in DNA: TGTGCCAGCTCAGACCAGACTAGCGGGAGCACAGATACGCAGTATTTT. It encodes CASSDQTSGSTDTQYF.

A word on this clone: A far more abundant clone sits one base away, making this likely a read error. Because the CDR3 is missing its conserved closing phenylalanine or tryptophan, this is likely a read error. The chain couples TRBV6-1 to TRBJ2-7; tentatively, D is TRBD1 (6 bases). This CDR3 region has 13 residues. V shed 7 bases and J shed 1 base, with 11 bases lying between them. From germline, CDR1 is MNHNS and CDR2 SASEGT. Written as DNA, the CDR3 is TGTGCCAGCACCAAGGGGGAATCCTACGAGCAGTACCTC. Its translation is CASTKGESYEQYL.

Details on this clone: Since a much larger clone is just one base distant, this may be a read error. V and J are TRBV28 and TRBJ2-7, with 9 nucleotides matching TRBD1. The CDR3 runs to 12 residues. Losses at the gene ends were 8 bases for V and 2 bases for J; bases not matched to a gene: 1. Germline CDR1 is MDHEN and CDR2 is SYDVKM. The CDR3 DNA follows: TGTGCCAGCGGGACAGGGACCTACGAGCAGTACTTC. Translating gives CASGTGTYEQYF.

CDR3 amino acids: CASSRFLLGGATNEKLFF. CDR3 bases: TGTGCCAGCAGCCGCTTCTTGTTGGGAGGTGCAACTAATGAAAAACTGTTTTTT. The V and J genes are TRBV14 and TRBJ1-4; no reliable D call. The germline V gene encodes CDR1 SGHDN and CDR2 FVKESK. The CDR3 covers 18 residues. Trimming shortened V by 4 bases and J by 0 bases, and 18 bases separated the two germline ends.

This clone was picked up one time. A far larger clone is off by one base, so a read error is likely. V gene TRBV10-2 combines with J gene TRBJ2-2; D is ambiguous. Germline V CDR1 and CDR2: WSHSY, SAAADI. CDR3 size: 16 residues. The DNA of the CDR3 is TGCGCCGGCAGTGGATCCCGGCAGATGAACACCGGGGAGCTGTTTTTT. Amino acid sequence: CAGSGSRQMNTGELFF.

On this clone itself: Only one base separates this from a far larger clonotype, so it likely reflects a read error. Other nucleotide sequences from this sample produce the same CDR3. The chain uses TRBV28 and TRBJ1-4; D not resolved. This CDR3 comprises 15 residues. Germline lookup yields CDR1 MDHEN and CDR2 SYDVKM. The CDR3 sequence: CASSPPTATNEKLFF. DNA of the CDR3: TGTGCCAGCAGTCCTCCGACGGCAACTAATGAAAAACTATTTTTT.

The rearrangement links TRBV29-1 to TRBJ1-2, with D perhaps matching TRBD1 (6 bases). The CDR3 runs to 13 residues. Germline CDR1 and CDR2: SQVTM and ANQGSEA. The V and J ends lost 6 bases and 2 bases respectively, with 13 bases between them. The CDR3 DNA reads TGCAGCGTCCTCGGGGGCCTAAACTATGGCTACACCTTC. This gives the protein CSVLGGLNYGYTF.

This clone showed up just a few times. This chain joins TRBV7-9 and TRBJ2-2; D gene uncertain. Trimming left V 6 bases short and J 1 base short, with 6 bases between. Per the germline V gene, CDR1 is SEHNR and CDR2 is FQNEAQ (reference sequence). CDR3 length equals 13 residues. The CDR3 DNA follows: TGTGCCAGCAGGGAGCTGAACACCGGGGAGCTGTTTTTT. It encodes CASRELNTGELFF.

On this clone itself: It differs at one base from a far larger clone, so likely a read error. The chain carries TRBV15 and TRBJ2-7; D gene unclear. V was shortened by 2 bases and J by 5 bases, with 10 bases between the two germline ends. Per the germline V gene, CDR1 is LNHNV and CDR2 is YYDKDF (reference sequence). This CDR3 region has 13 residues. This CDR3 is CATSRYNADEQYF. As DNA, the CDR3 is TGTGCCACCAGCAGATACAACGCCGACGAGCAGTACTTC. Complete variable domain (other parts from reference TRBV15 and TRBJ2-7): DAMVIQNPRYQVTQFGKPVTLSCSQTLNHNVMYWYQQKSSQAPKLLFHYYDKDFNNEADTPDNFQSRRPNTSFCFLDIRSPGLGDTAMYLCATSRYNADEQYFGPGTRLTVT.

A word on this clone: With a far larger clone one base away, a read error is the likely cause. Other DNA sequences within the sample encode an identical CDR3. The CDR3 protein is CASSGRVAGSAKNIQYF. CDR3 nucleotide sequence: TGTGCCAGCAGTGGACGGGTAGCGGGATCAGCCAAAAATATTCAGTACTTC. The chain links TRBV25-1 to TRBJ2-4; 8 bases align to TRBD2. Per the germline V gene, CDR1 is MGHDK and CDR2 is SYGVNS. This CDR3 has 17 amino acids.

This chain connects TRBV28 to TRBJ1-2; 9 nucleotides match TRBD1. CDR3 length: 14 residues. V lost 6 bases and J lost 7; bases outside the gene matches: 9. Germline values: CDR1 MDHEN, CDR2 SYDVKM. CDR3 DNA: TGTGCCAGCAGACGGGACAGGGTGGGGGTTGGCTACACCTTC. Its protein product is CASRRDRVGVGYTF.

The J gene is TRBJ2-7, the V gene TRBV6-5, with a tentative D call TRBD1 (6 bases). V was cut by 4 bases and J by 1 base, with 8 bases left in between. The CDR3 spans 13 residues. Per the germline V gene, CDR1 is MNHEY and CDR2 is SVGAGI. The CDR3 loop reads CASSSTGSYEQYF. CDR3 bases: TGTGCCAGCAGTTCGACAGGATCCTACGAGCAGTACTTC.

Of note for this clone: It differs at one base from a far larger clone, so likely a read error. The chain employs TRBV5-1 and TRBJ1-1; D is possibly TRBD1 (6 bases). Germline V gene data show CDR1 as SGHRS and CDR2 as YFSETQ. The V end lost 8 bases, the J end lost 4 bases, and 21 bases lay between the germline ends. CDR3 length: 15 residues. The CDR3 DNA reads TGCGCCAGTTCGGGGGCAGAATCGTGGAGCACTGAAGCTTTCTTT. Amino acid sequence: CASSGAESWSTEAFF.

The chain uses TRBV7-9 and TRBJ1-4; D not certain. With 4 bases removed from V and 5 bases from J, the gap between germline ends came to 5 bases. This CDR3 region has 12 residues. The germline gives CDR1 SEHNR, CDR2 FQNEAQ (reference sequence). Here the CDR3 reads CASSSPNEKLFF. The CDR3 DNA reads TGTGCCAGCAGCTCCCCAAATGAAAAACTGTTTTTT. The full variable domain, with the rest looked up from reference TRBV7-9 and TRBJ1-4, is DTGVSQNPRHKITKRGQNVTFRCDPISEHNRLYWYRQTLGQGPEFLTYFQNEAQLEKSRLLSDRFSAERPKGSFSTLEIQRTEQGDSAMYLCASSSPNEKLFFGSGTQLSVL.

The chain has TRBV9 and TRBJ2-1; 9 positions match TRBD2. From germline, CDR1 is SGDLS and CDR2 YYNGEE. Germline trimming cut 4 bases from V and 5 bases from J; bases unmatched to any gene: 4. The CDR3 loop spans 14 amino acids. The CDR3 here is CASSIGGGDNEQFF. The CDR3 bases are TGTGCCAGCAGCATAGGCGGGGGGGACAATGAGCAGTTCTTC.

Note on this clone: It is likely a read error: a sequence one base away is far more abundant. CDR3 in DNA: TGTGCCAGCAGCCTAAGGGGGGCGGGGTCGACATACGAGCAGTACTTC. Translation gives CASSLRGAGSTYEQYF. The V call is TRBV6-4, the J call TRBJ2-7; D is perhaps TRBD1 or TRBD2 (6 bases each). The CDR3 totals 16 residues. V was shortened by 6 bases and J by 4 bases, with 22 bases between the two germline ends. Germline-derived CDR1 and CDR2 are MRHNA and SNTAGT.

This chain uses TRBV7-2 with TRBJ2-1; TRBD2 matches at 8 bases. The CDR3 consists of 14 residues. Germline trimming cut 6 bases from V and 5 bases from J; bases unmatched to any gene: 6. Germline CDR1 and CDR2: SGHTA and FQGNSA. The CDR3 protein is CASSFKREHNEQFF. CDR3 coding DNA: TGTGCCAGCAGTTTCAAGCGGGAGCACAATGAGCAGTTCTTC.

On this clone: Other DNA sequences from this sample encode an identical CDR3 as well. The chain recombines TRBV7-2 with TRBJ2-7; possible D gene TRBD1, 6 bases. The CDR3 is made up of 12 amino acids. Germline V gives CDR1 SGHTA, CDR2 FQGNSA. Trimming shortened V by 5 bases and J by 4 bases, and 9 bases separated the two germline ends. The chain's CDR3 is CASSQTGYEQYF. The CDR3 DNA reads as TGTGCCAGCAGCCAGACAGGTTACGAGCAGTACTTC.

This chain joins TRBV7-3 and TRBJ2-1, with 8 bases lining up with TRBD2. Per the germline V gene, CDR1 is SGHTA and CDR2 is FQGTGA. The V segment lost 1 base and the J segment 7 bases; nucleotides outside the gene matches: 12. The CDR3 is 17 residues long. CDR3: CASSLIRSAGVGNEQFF. The CDR3 DNA sequence: TGTGCCAGCAGCTTAATTCGGTCAGCGGGAGTTGGTAATGAGCAGTTCTTC.

There are a few counts of this clone. This sequence joins TRBV2 and TRBJ1-1; D is unclear. V gave up 6 bases and J gave up 1 base, with 6 bases separating them. This CDR3 is 12 amino acids long. Germline loops: CDR1 SNHLY, CDR2 FYNNEI. The CDR3, as DNA: TGTGCCAGCAGCAAGGAGAACACTGAAGCTTTCTTT. Its protein product is CASSKENTEAFF.

J is TRBJ1-2 and V is TRBV5-6; D ambiguous. Germline CDR1 SGHDT, CDR2 YYEEEE. V lost 1 base to trimming and J lost 4 bases, with 11 bases between them. CDR3 length equals 14 residues. The CDR3 spells CASSLLISGYGYTF. The CDR3 region has the DNA TGTGCCAGCAGCTTGCTTATTTCGGGCTATGGCTACACCTTC.

The count of this clone is one. This rearrangement joins TRBV25-1 to TRBJ2-1; the match to TRBD2 covers 12 bases. The CDR3 length is 16 residues. CDR1 MGHDK and CDR2 SYGVNS come from the germline V gene. J was trimmed by 7 bases and V by 3 bases; bases with no gene match: 7. The CDR3 region has the DNA TGTGCCAGCAGTGACCTAGCGGGAGGGCCAGGGAATGAGCAGTTCTTC. It codes for CASSDLAGGPGNEQFF.

Details on this clone: A read error is likely here: a far larger clone is one base away. The J gene is TRBJ2-3, the V gene TRBV7-6, with D possibly called TRBD1 or TRBD2 (5 bases each). This CDR3 spans 16 amino acids. The germline V gene has CDR1 SGHVS and CDR2 FNYEAQ. V was cut by 5 bases and J by 2 bases, with 17 bases left in between. The CDR3 sequence is CASSLGVGIYTDTQYF. The DNA for the CDR3 is TGTGCCAGCAGCCTGGGGGTAGGCATATACACAGATACGCAGTATTTT. The entire variable domain, with the rest obtained from reference TRBV7-6 and TRBJ2-3, is as follows: GAGVSQSPRYKVTKRGQDVALRCDPISGHVSLYWYRQALGQGPEFLTYFNYEAQQDKSGLPNDRFSAERPEGSISTLTIQRTEQRDSAMYRCASSLGVGIYTDTQYFGPGTRLTVL.

The chain is built from TRBV5-8 and TRBJ1-5, with TRBD1 matching 10 bases. The CDR3 sequence is 16 residues long. V dropped 3 bases and J dropped 3; count of bases not matched to a gene: 6. Germline CDR1 and CDR2: SGHTS and YDEGEE. The CDR3 region is CASSSRTGGANQPQHF. The CDR3 DNA follows: TGTGCCAGCAGCTCCCGGACAGGGGGTGCCAATCAGCCCCAGCATTTT.

A word on this clone: Since a much larger clone is just one base distant, this may be a read error. Other DNA sequences in this sample translate to the same CDR3. The chain employs TRBV5-4 and TRBJ2-1, with TRBD1 matching over 8 bases. The junction had 4 bases not matched to a gene; V was cut back by 0 bases and J by 8 bases. The CDR3 is 14 amino acids. CDR1 and CDR2 from the germline V gene are SGHNT and YYREEE (reference sequence). The CDR3 DNA is TGTGCCAGCAGCTTGGGGACAGGGATTGATGAGCAGTTCTTC. Its protein is CASSLGTGIDEQFF.

On this clone itself: A far more abundant clone sits one base away, making this likely a read error. The chain employs TRBV29-1 and TRBJ2-7; no definite D call. Germline CDR1 and CDR2: SQVTM and ANQGSEA. The CDR3 has 14 residues. The CDR3 loop reads CSVRSVQKSYEQCF. DNA for the CDR3: TGCAGCGTTCGATCGGTTCAGAAATCCTACGAGCAGTGCTTC.

The genes are TRBV30 and TRBJ1-1; unclear D gene. The germline CDR1 and CDR2 sequences are GTSNPN and SVGIG (reference sequence). V lost 6 bases to trimming and J lost 3 bases, with 17 bases between them. The CDR3 runs to 14 residues. The CDR3 here is CACSPPHGDTEAFF. CDR3 DNA sequence: TGTGCCTGTTCCCCCCCTCACGGGGACACTGAAGCTTTCTTT.

Remarks on this clone: A far larger clone differs by one base, so this is likely a read error. The rearrangement joins TRBV28 to TRBJ2-7; TRBD1 matches 8 bases. The V segment lost 3 bases and the J segment 3 bases; nucleotides outside the gene matches: 7. The CDR3 covers 15 residues. Germline V gene sequence: CDR1 MDHEN, CDR2 SYDVKM. The CDR3 protein is CASSFYRGANYEQYF. CDR3 DNA: TGTGCCAGCAGTTTCTACAGGGGGGCTAACTACGAGCAGTACTTC.

This chain joins TRBV28 and TRBJ1-2; D is undetermined. With 2 bases removed from V and 8 bases from J, the gap between germline ends came to 24 bases. This CDR3 region has 17 residues. Germline V gives CDR1 MDHEN, CDR2 SYDVKM. The CDR3 loop reads CASSLPTTDVAHGGYTF. The DNA for the CDR3 is TGTGCCAGCAGTTTACCCACCACCGACGTCGCTCACGGGGGCTACACCTTC.